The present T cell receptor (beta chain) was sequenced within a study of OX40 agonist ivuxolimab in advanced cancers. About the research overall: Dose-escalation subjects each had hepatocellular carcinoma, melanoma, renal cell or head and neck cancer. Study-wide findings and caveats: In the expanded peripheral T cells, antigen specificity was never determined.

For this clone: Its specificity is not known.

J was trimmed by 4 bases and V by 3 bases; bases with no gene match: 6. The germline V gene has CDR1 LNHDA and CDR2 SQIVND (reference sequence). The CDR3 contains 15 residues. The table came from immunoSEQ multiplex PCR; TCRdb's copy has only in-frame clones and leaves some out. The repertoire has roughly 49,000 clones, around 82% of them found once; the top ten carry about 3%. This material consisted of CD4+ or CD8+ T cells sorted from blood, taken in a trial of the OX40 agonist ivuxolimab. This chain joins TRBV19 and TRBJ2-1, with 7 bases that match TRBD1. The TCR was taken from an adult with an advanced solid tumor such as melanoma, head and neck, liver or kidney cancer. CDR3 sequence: CASSIRGGAYNEQFF. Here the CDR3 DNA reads TGTGCCAGTAGTATCCGAGGGGGCGCGTACAATGAGCAGTTCTTC. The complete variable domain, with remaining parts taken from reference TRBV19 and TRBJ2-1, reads DGGITQSPKYLFRKEGQNVTLSCEQNLNHDAMYWYRQDPGQGLRLIYYSQIVNDFQKGDIAEGYSVSREKKESFPLTVTSAQKNPTAFYLCASSIRGGAYNEQFFGPGTRLTVL.